The 24 T cell receptor beta chains presented below share a single source sample, sequenced in a study of OX40 agonist ivuxolimab in advanced cancers. Sequenced by immunoSEQ multiplex PCR; TCRdb stores in-frame clones only, minus some. The sample consists of around 10,000 clones, roughly four fifths of them appearing once. The material was CD4+ or CD8+ T cells sorted from blood, obtained in a trial of the OX40 agonist ivuxolimab. These receptors originate from an adult with an advanced solid tumor such as melanoma, head and neck, liver or kidney cancer.

V and J are TRBV30 and TRBJ2-7; 9 bases are a match to TRBD2. V lost 7 bases, J lost 2 bases, and 12 bases stayed unmatched. The CDR3 is 15 residues long. In germline, CDR1 is GTSNPN, CDR2 SVGIG (reference sequence). The CDR3 here is CASLTAGGETYEQYF. Written as DNA, the CDR3 is TGTGCCTCGCTTACTGCGGGGGGGGAGACCTACGAGCAGTACTTC. The full variable domain, its missing parts supplied by reference TRBV30 and TRBJ2-7, is SQTIHQWPATLVQPVGSPLSLECTVEGTSNPNLYWYRQAAGRGLQLLFYSVGIGQISSEVPQNLSASRPQDRQFILSSKKLLLSDSGFYLCASLTAGGETYEQYFGPGTRLTVT.

The chain couples TRBV7-6 to TRBJ2-1; tentatively, D is TRBD2 (5 bases). Germline values: CDR1 SGHVS, CDR2 FNYEAQ. This CDR3 contains 17 residues. Trimming removed 6 bases at V and 1 base at J, with 19 bases between. The CDR3 reads CASSQGFTRSSYNEQFF. CDR3 nucleotide sequence: TGTGCCAGCAGTCAAGGGTTTACTAGGAGTTCCTACAATGAGCAGTTCTTC.

The chain employs TRBV28 and TRBJ2-7; unclear D gene. Germline CDR1 MDHEN, CDR2 SYDVKM. Trimming shortened V by 2 bases and J by 4 bases, and 3 bases separated the two germline ends. This CDR3 has 11 residues. This CDR3 is CASSLGYEQYF. Written as DNA, the CDR3 is TGTGCCAGCAGTTTAGGGTACGAGCAGTACTTC.

The rearrangement uses TRBV28 and TRBJ2-1; no firm D call. The CDR3 extends over 13 amino acids. V gave up 2 bases and J gave up 4 bases, with 6 bases separating them. The germline V gene has CDR1 MDHEN and CDR2 SYDVKM. CDR3: CASSLPQYNEQFF. In nucleotides, the CDR3 is TGTGCCAGCAGTTTACCCCAATACAATGAGCAGTTCTTC.

V gene TRBV7-3 combines with J gene TRBJ2-5; D unresolved. Germline CDR1 reads SGHTA; CDR2 reads FQGTGA. The CDR3 runs to 13 residues. Trimming removed 0 bases from V and 4 bases from J, with 6 bases in between. The CDR3 reads CASSLTHPETQYF. For the CDR3, the DNA is TGTGCCAGCAGCTTAACCCACCCAGAGACCCAGTACTTC.

This chain uses TRBV6-6 with TRBJ1-3, with 8 positions matching TRBD1. After removal of 7 bases from V and 2 bases from J, the junction contained 4 bases not matched to a gene. The CDR3 consists of 14 residues. Germline CDR1 is MNHNY and CDR2 is SVGAGI (reference sequence). The CDR3 protein is CASNLQGAGNTIYF. CDR3 DNA sequence: TGTGCCAGCAATCTACAGGGGGCTGGAAACACCATATATTTT.

This chain uses TRBV6-5 with TRBJ2-5; 7 nucleotides match TRBD2. V dropped 2 bases and J dropped 2; count of bases not matched to a gene: 5. Germline CDR1 reads MNHEY; CDR2 reads SVGAGI. This CDR3 has 15 amino acids. The CDR3 reads CASSYEAGVQETQYF. The CDR3 DNA sequence: TGTGCCAGCAGTTACGAGGCGGGGGTTCAAGAGACCCAGTACTTC.

V is TRBV4-1 and J is TRBJ2-7; 11 nucleotides align to TRBD2. The J segment lost 4 bases and the V segment lost 2 bases, leaving 4 bases of the junction unmatched. From germline, CDR1 is MGHRA and CDR2 YSYEKL. The CDR3 is 15 amino acids. The CDR3 sequence is CASSQLSGGVYEQYF. The CDR3 DNA follows: TGCGCCAGCAGCCAACTTAGCGGGGGGGTGTACGAGCAGTACTTC.

The rearrangement uses TRBV11-3 and TRBJ2-7; weak D call: TRBD2 (6 bases). The germline V and J ends were trimmed by 2 bases and 2 bases, with 13 bases remaining between them. Germline V CDR1 and CDR2: SGHNT, YENEEA. The CDR3 extends over 15 amino acids. The CDR3 DNA is TGTGCCAGCAGCTTACGAGGGCTAGCGCCCTACGAGCAGTACTTC. It is translated as CASSLRGLAPYEQYF.

The rearrangement links TRBV5-6 to TRBJ2-4; 9 bases are shared with TRBD1. The germline V gene has CDR1 SGHDT and CDR2 YYEEEE. V trimming: 2 bases; J trimming: 5 bases; junction bases outside the gene matches: 5. The CDR3 totals 15 residues. The CDR3 DNA reads TGTGCCAGCAGCTTCCCGGGACAGGGTCAAAACATTCAGTACTTC. It translates to CASSFPGQGQNIQYF.

V gene TRBV19 combines with J gene TRBJ2-4, with D maybe TRBD1 (5 bases). The germline gives CDR1 LNHDA, CDR2 SQIVND (reference sequence). The length of the CDR3 is 14 residues. The V gene lost 6 bases and the J gene lost 0 bases, with 9 bases spanning the gap. CDR3 bases: TGTGCCAGTAGGGAACAGGTAGCCAAAAACATTCAGTACTTC. Translated: CASREQVAKNIQYF.

The V and J genes are TRBV27 and TRBJ2-3, with 11 bases fitting TRBD1. The germline gives CDR1 MNHEY, CDR2 SMNVEV (reference sequence). The CDR3 consists of 15 residues. Trimming took 5 bases from V and 1 from J; bases not matched to a gene: 2. CDR3 residues: CASSRDRGGTDTQYF. DNA for the CDR3: TGTGCCAGCAGTCGGGACAGGGGGGGCACAGATACGCAGTATTTT.

J is TRBJ2-5 and V is TRBV11-2, with D perhaps matching TRBD2 (5 bases). The V end lost 2 bases, the J end lost 5 bases, and 9 bases lay between the germline ends. Germline-derived CDR1 and CDR2 are SGHAT and FQNNGV. This CDR3 has 13 amino acids. This CDR3 reads CASSLRVAETQYF. The CDR3 bases are TGTGCCAGCAGCTTAAGGGTAGCGGAGACCCAGTACTTC.

The chain recombines TRBV28 with TRBJ2-5, with TRBD1 identical over 11 bases. The CDR3 has 15 amino acids. Germline V gives CDR1 MDHEN, CDR2 SYDVKM. J was trimmed by 5 bases and V by 5 bases; bases with no gene match: 7. The CDR3 bases are TGTGCCAGCAGTAGGACAGGGGGCGCGGGGGAGACCCAGTACTTC. Encoded protein: CASSRTGGAGETQYF.

This sequence joins TRBV9 and TRBJ1-3; no definite D call. Germline CDR1 SGDLS, CDR2 YYNGEE. With 0 bases removed from V and 4 bases from J, the gap between germline ends came to 8 bases. This CDR3 has 14 residues. The CDR3 reads CASSVGISGNTIYF. CDR3 nucleotide sequence: TGTGCCAGCAGCGTAGGGATCTCCGGAAACACCATATATTTT.

The chain employs TRBV28 and TRBJ2-5; TRBD1 is a possible D gene (5 bases). The CDR3 has 15 amino acids. Trimming left V 3 bases short and J 5 bases short, with 16 bases between. Germline V gene sequence: CDR1 MDHEN, CDR2 SYDVKM. The CDR3 DNA is TGTGCCAGCAGTTTGCCGACAGTCAGAACGGAGACCCAGTACTTC. This encodes CASSLPTVRTETQYF.

This chain uses TRBV15 with TRBJ1-5; D gene uncertain. The germline V gene encodes CDR1 LNHNV and CDR2 YYDKDF (reference sequence). V was shortened by 0 bases and J by 0 bases, with 6 bases between the two germline ends. CDR3 length: 15 residues. CDR3 residues: CATSRDWNSNQPQHF. CDR3 coding DNA: TGTGCCACCAGCAGAGATTGGAATAGCAATCAGCCCCAGCATTTT.

The chain is built from TRBV9 and TRBJ2-3; tentative D call: TRBD2 (7 bases). Trimming cost V 2 bases and J 3 bases, with 16 bases left between them. Germline loops: CDR1 SGDLS, CDR2 YYNGEE. This CDR3 contains 16 residues. CDR3 bases: TGTGCCAGCAGCGTGAGCCTCGGGGGGCTGACAGATACGCAGTATTTT. As protein: CASSVSLGGLTDTQYF.

This clone was picked up a small number of times. The chain combines TRBV18 with TRBJ1-1; 10 positions match TRBD1. Germline V lookup: CDR1 KGHSH, CDR2 LQKENI. V lost 5 bases to trimming and J lost 3 bases; unmatched junction nucleotides: 3. The CDR3 runs to 14 residues. The CDR3 here is CASSSTGGYTEAFF. The CDR3 bases are TGTGCCAGCTCATCGACAGGGGGCTACACTGAAGCTTTCTTT. The full variable domain, its missing parts supplied by reference TRBV18 and TRBJ1-1, is NAGVMQNPRHLVRRRGQEARLRCSPMKGHSHVYWYRQLPEEGLKFMVYLQKENIIDESGMPKERFSAEFPKEGPSILRIQQVVRGDSAAYFCASSSTGGYTEAFFGQGTRLTVV.

The gene calls are TRBV6-5 and TRBJ2-5; 7 bases are shared with TRBD2. The trim removed 0 bases at V and 6 bases at J, leaving 7 bases unmatched. The CDR3 has 15 residues. Germline CDR1 MNHEY, CDR2 SVGAGI. This chain's CDR3 is CASSYSRGMDKTQYF. In DNA form, the CDR3 reads TGTGCCAGCAGTTACTCGCGGGGGATGGACAAGACCCAGTACTTC.

By share, this clone ranks as medium-sized. V is TRBV7-6 and J is TRBJ1-3, with unresolved D. Germline V lookup: CDR1 SGHVS, CDR2 FNYEAQ. This CDR3 contains 16 residues. V was shortened by 4 bases and J by 3 bases, with 16 bases between the two germline ends. CDR3 nucleotides: TGTGCCAGCAGCTCAGAAGGGAATCTGTATGGAAACACCATATATTTT. Residues: CASSSEGNLYGNTIYF.

V usage is TRBV4-3 and J usage is TRBJ2-3; either TRBD1 or TRBD2 may supply D (5 bases each). V was cut by 4 bases and J by 5 bases, with 10 bases left in between. In germline, CDR1 is LGHNA, CDR2 YSLEER. CDR3 length: 13 amino acids. The CDR3 reads CASSPFGGDTQYF. In nucleotides, the CDR3 is TGCGCCAGCAGCCCCTTTGGGGGAGATACGCAGTATTTT.

A word on this clone: This may be a read error: a much more frequent sequence differs by one nucleotide. In the same sample, other DNA sequences code for this CDR3. This chain joins TRBV29-1 and TRBJ2-1, with 7 bases identical to TRBD2. The CDR3 has 18 amino acids. Germline loops: CDR1 SQVTM, CDR2 ANQGSEA. With 3 bases clipped from V and 1 base from J, the junction kept 15 bases outside the gene matches. CDR3 nucleotides: TGCAGCGTTGATGGGGGGGGAGGGGCAGGAGGTTCCTACAATGAGCAGTTCTTC. Protein product: CSVDGGGGAGGSYNEQFF.

This clone was seen only once. The chain employs TRBV28 and TRBJ1-5, with D tentatively TRBD1 (5 bases). Germline V CDR1 and CDR2: MDHEN, SYDVKM. The CDR3 loop spans 14 amino acids. Trimming took off 5 bases at V and 6 bases at J, with 14 bases between the two ends. This CDR3 reads CASSLKAGPQPQHF. CDR3 sequence (DNA): TGTGCCAGCAGTCTCAAAGCAGGGCCTCAGCCCCAGCATTTT.